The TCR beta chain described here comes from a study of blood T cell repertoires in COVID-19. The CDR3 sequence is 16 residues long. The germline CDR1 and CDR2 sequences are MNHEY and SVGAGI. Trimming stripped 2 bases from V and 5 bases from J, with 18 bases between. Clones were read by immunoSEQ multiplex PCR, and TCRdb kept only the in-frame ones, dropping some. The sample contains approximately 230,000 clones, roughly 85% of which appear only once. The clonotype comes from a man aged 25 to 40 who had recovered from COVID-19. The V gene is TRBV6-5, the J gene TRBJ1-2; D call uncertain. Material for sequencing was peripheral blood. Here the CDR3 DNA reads TGTGCCAGCAGTTACATTCCCTCGGCAGGCCCTTATGGCTACACCTTC. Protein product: CASSYIPSAGPYGYTF.